These 20 T cell receptor beta chains were sequenced from one sample in a study of identical twins. Using its own MiXCR run on the 5' RACE reads, TCRdb lists one record per CDR3 protein. In the table there are approximately 500,000 distinct CDR3 sequences, approximately 25% of which are singletons. These same data were also listed under a study on T cells expressing NK-cell markers.

Sequences were obtained from CD4+ T cells sorted from blood. The source is a woman aged 18-35 years in good health.

This clonotype appeared a few times. The V gene is TRBV20-1, the J gene TRBJ2-1; TRBD2 agrees at 7 bases. The ends lost 1 base at V and 6 bases at J; junction bases unmatched: 6. CDR3 length equals 14 residues. The germline CDR1 and CDR2 sequences are DFQATT and SNEGSKA (reference sequence). The CDR3 DNA follows: TGCAGTGCTAGAGCAGCGGGACGACGCAATGAGCAGTTCTTC. Translated: CSARAAGRRNEQFF.

This clonotype was seen a few times. J is TRBJ1-1 and V is TRBV5-1, with 7 bases identical to TRBD1. In germline, CDR1 is SGHRS, CDR2 YFSETQ. This CDR3 is built from 15 residues. V shed 3 bases, J shed 0 bases, and the junction held 5 bases outside the gene matches. The CDR3 coding sequence is TGCGCCAGCAGCTACGACAGGGCGGTGAACACTGAAGCTTTCTTT. This translates into CASSYDRAVNTEAFF.

This clonotype occurred a few times. The chain links TRBV24-1 to TRBJ2-3; TRBD1 agrees at 7 bases. Germline V gene lookup returns CDR1 KGHDR and CDR2 SFDVKD. The CDR3 is 16 residues long. Unmatched junction bases numbered 7, after V lost 4 bases and J lost 1 base. The CDR3: CATSEAGTVGTDTQYF. The CDR3 nucleotides read TGTGCCACCAGTGAGGCCGGGACAGTCGGCACAGATACGCAGTATTTT.

The chain is built from TRBV5-1 and TRBJ2-7; a possible D gene is TRBD1 (6 bases). Germline V CDR1 and CDR2: SGHRS, YFSETQ. The CDR3 loop spans 15 amino acids. V was trimmed by 4 bases and J by 8 bases, leaving 22 bases between them. CDR3 DNA: TGCGCCAGCAGCAACAACAGGGACCCACCGGGAAAGCAGTACTTC. This sequence encodes CASSNNRDPPGKQYF.

The sample holds a few counts of this clonotype. The chain joins TRBV20-1 to TRBJ2-3; no clear D gene. Germline V gene sequence: CDR1 DFQATT, CDR2 SNEGSKA (reference sequence). The length of the CDR3 is 13 residues. V was cut by 2 bases and J by 2 bases, with 8 bases left in between. CDR3 protein: CSARRSHTDTQYF. In DNA, the CDR3 is TGCAGTGCTAGACGAAGCCACACAGATACGCAGTATTTT.

The chain recombines TRBV11-2 with TRBJ1-1, with D possibly TRBD1 on 5 matching bases. Looked up from germline, CDR1 is SGHAT and CDR2 is FQNNGV. There are 14 residues in the CDR3. Trimming removed 0 bases from V and 7 bases from J, with 12 bases in between. This CDR3 reads CASSLDWAGVEAFF. In DNA form, the CDR3 reads TGTGCCAGCAGCTTAGATTGGGCGGGGGTTGAAGCTTTCTTT.

This clonotype was observed many times. The CDR3 spells CSVWGGSSYNEQFF. The CDR3 nucleotides are TGCAGCGTTTGGGGGGGCAGCTCCTACAATGAGCAGTTCTTC. V is TRBV29-1 and J is TRBJ2-1, with D possibly TRBD2 on 7 matching bases. Deletions cut 5 bases from V and 0 bases from J, with 11 bases between. CDR3 length: 14 residues. Germline CDR1 and CDR2: SQVTM and ANQGSEA.

This clonotype was counted only a few times. V and J are TRBV6-6 and TRBJ1-5; 9 positions match TRBD1. The germline V gene has CDR1 MNHNY and CDR2 SVGAGI (reference sequence). CDR3 size: 13 residues. V lost 8 bases to trimming and J lost 5 bases; unmatched junction nucleotides: 4. CDR3 in amino acids: CASRDREHQPQHF. The CDR3 coding sequence is TGTGCCAGCCGGGACAGGGAGCATCAGCCCCAGCATTTT.

The genes are TRBV20-1 and TRBJ2-1; possible D gene TRBD2, 5 bases. Germline assignment: CDR1 DFQATT and CDR2 SNEGSKA (reference sequence). The CDR3 sequence is 13 residues long. V was pared by 3 bases and J by 4 bases, with 10 bases between. The chain's CDR3 is CSASPTTYNEQFF. CDR3 DNA: TGCAGTGCTAGCCCGACTACTTACAATGAGCAGTTCTTC.

This clonotype appeared a few times. The J gene is TRBJ1-3, the V gene TRBV7-9; the D gene is possibly TRBD1 (5 bases). Per the germline V gene, CDR1 is SEHNR and CDR2 is FQNEAQ (reference sequence). The CDR3 totals 17 residues. V was trimmed by 5 bases and J by 4 bases, leaving 21 bases between them. The CDR3 nucleotides read TGTGCCAGCAGCCTAGATGACTATGGGGGATACGGAAACACCATATATTTT. This encodes CASSLDDYGGYGNTIYF.

This clonotype was picked up many times. The chain couples TRBV5-1 to TRBJ2-3; D unclear. This CDR3 is built from 15 residues. V lost 4 bases and J lost 6, with 18 bases in between. The germline V gene encodes CDR1 SGHRS and CDR2 YFSETQ. The DNA for the CDR3 is TGCGCCAGCAGCCCTGAGACCATCGCATTTGATACGCAGTATTTT. Translation gives CASSPETIAFDTQYF.

The chain carries TRBV12-3 or TRBV12-4 and TRBJ1-2; a possible D gene is TRBD1 (5 bases). The CDR3 runs 14 residues. With 7 bases removed from V and 6 bases from J, the gap between germline ends came to 18 bases. The CDR3 region has the DNA TGTGCCAGCACCACGACGGGGGGGAATCATGGCTACACCTTC. Its translation is CASTTTGGNHGYTF.

The table lists this clonotype with a few counts. The rearrangement uses TRBV11-3 and TRBJ2-3, with 15 bases identical to TRBD2. The CDR3 is made up of 17 amino acids. CDR1 and CDR2 from the germline V gene are SGHNT and YENEEA. V shed 5 bases and J 5 bases; nucleotides not matched to a gene: 8. CDR3 region: CASSLWTSGGAGDTQYF. The CDR3 DNA follows: TGTGCCAGCAGCCTCTGGACTAGCGGGGGGGCTGGAGATACGCAGTATTTT.

The chain carries TRBV6-2 or TRBV6-3 and TRBJ2-3, with D possibly matching TRBD1 (6 bases). The V gene lost 0 bases and the J gene lost 2 bases, with 12 bases spanning the gap. Germline-derived CDR1 and CDR2 are MNHEY and SVGEGT. The CDR3 contains 16 residues. The CDR3 is CASSYSRQAITDTQYF. CDR3 sequence (DNA): TGTGCCAGCAGTTACTCCAGACAGGCTATCACAGATACGCAGTATTTT.

The genes are TRBV14 and TRBJ2-7, with D perhaps TRBD1 (6 bases). The germline CDR1 and CDR2 sequences are SGHDN and FVKESK. The CDR3 covers 15 residues. Trimming cost V 4 bases and J 3 bases, with 16 bases left between them. CDR3 sequence: CASSPLTGGFYEQYF. The CDR3 DNA sequence: TGTGCCAGCAGCCCACTGACAGGAGGTTTCTACGAGCAGTACTTC.

The chain has TRBV2 and TRBJ2-7; no clear D. Germline V lookup: CDR1 SNHLY, CDR2 FYNNEI. Trimming stripped 5 bases from V and 5 bases from J, with 10 bases between. The CDR3 is 12 amino acids. CDR3 sequence (DNA): TGTGCCAGCAGTTTCGCCCGCCACGAGCAGTACTTC. Its translation: CASSFARHEQYF.

This clonotype was recorded once. This chain joins TRBV3-1 and TRBJ2-1; D perhaps matches TRBD2 (5 bases). Germline CDR1 reads LGHDT; CDR2 reads YNNKEL (reference sequence). The CDR3 has 14 amino acids. V was pared by 6 bases and J by 5 bases, with 14 bases between. CDR3 residues: CASSRSDGDNEQFF. The CDR3 nucleotides read TGTGCCAGCAGTCGCTCGGACGGGGACAATGAGCAGTTCTTC.

The chain couples TRBV5-5 to TRBJ2-7; 10 nucleotides agree with TRBD1. The CDR3 loop spans 15 amino acids. CDR1 is SGHKS and CDR2 is YYEKEE in the germline V gene (reference sequence). V was pared by 4 bases and J by 3 bases, with 7 bases of the junction left unmatched. The CDR3 DNA sequence: TGTGCCAGCAGCCAACCGGGACAGGGGTACTACGAGCAGTACTTC. This gives the protein CASSQPGQGYYEQYF. Complete variable domain (other parts from reference TRBV5-5 and TRBJ2-7): DAGVTQSPTHLIKTRGQQVTLRCSPISGHKSVSWYQQVLGQGPQFIFQYYEKEERGRGNFPDRFSARQFPNYSSELNVNALLLGDSALYLCASSQPGQGYYEQYFGPGTRLTVT.

This chain connects TRBV29-1 to TRBJ2-7; D unclear. Trimming took off 3 bases at V and 4 bases at J, with 25 bases between the two ends. The germline V gene encodes CDR1 SQVTM and CDR2 ANQGSEA. The CDR3 has 17 amino acids. The CDR3 bases are TGCAGCGTTGATGCAGGTCAGGCGGCTGTTTTGGGTTACGAGCAGTACTTC. Its protein is CSVDAGQAAVLGYEQYF.

The CDR3, as DNA: TGCAGTGCGACCTCCCGGAGTTTGAATGAGCAGTTCTTC. Residues: CSATSRSLNEQFF. The chain couples TRBV20-1 to TRBJ2-1; D gene unclear. V shed 6 bases and J shed 7 bases, with 16 bases lying between them. The CDR3 contains 13 residues. Germline values: CDR1 DFQATT, CDR2 SNEGSKA (reference sequence).